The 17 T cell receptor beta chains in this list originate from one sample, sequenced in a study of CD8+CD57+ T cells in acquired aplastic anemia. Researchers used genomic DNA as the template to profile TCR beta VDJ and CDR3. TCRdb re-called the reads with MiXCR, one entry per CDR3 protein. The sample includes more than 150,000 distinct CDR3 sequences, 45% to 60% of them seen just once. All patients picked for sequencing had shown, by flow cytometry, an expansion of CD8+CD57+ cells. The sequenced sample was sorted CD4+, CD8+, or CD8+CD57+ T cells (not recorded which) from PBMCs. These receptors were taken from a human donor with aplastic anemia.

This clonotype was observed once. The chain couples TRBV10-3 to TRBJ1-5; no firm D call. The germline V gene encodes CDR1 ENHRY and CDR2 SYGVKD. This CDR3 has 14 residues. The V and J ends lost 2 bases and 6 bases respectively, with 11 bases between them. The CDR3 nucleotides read TGTGCCATCAGTGAGGGTTACGGGGTTCAGCCCCAGCATTTT. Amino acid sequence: CAISEGYGVQPQHF.

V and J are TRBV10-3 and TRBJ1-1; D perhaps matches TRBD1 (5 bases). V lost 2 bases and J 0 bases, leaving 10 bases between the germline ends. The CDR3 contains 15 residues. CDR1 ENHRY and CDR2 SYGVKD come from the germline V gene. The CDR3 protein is CAISETGVMNTEAFF. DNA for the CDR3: TGTGCCATCAGTGAGACAGGAGTCATGAACACTGAAGCTTTCTTT.

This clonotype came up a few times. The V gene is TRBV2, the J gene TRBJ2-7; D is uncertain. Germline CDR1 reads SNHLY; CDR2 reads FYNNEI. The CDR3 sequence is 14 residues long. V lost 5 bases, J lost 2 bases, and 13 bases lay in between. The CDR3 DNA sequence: TGTGCCAGCAGTTTCGGTTCACCCCCCTACGAGCAGTACTTC. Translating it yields CASSFGSPPYEQYF.

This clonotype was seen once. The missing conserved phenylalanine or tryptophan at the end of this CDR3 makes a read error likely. Here the CDR3 DNA reads TGTGCCATCAGAGGAGGGGTTGACACCGGGGAGCTGTTTTCT. It encodes CAIRGGVDTGELFS. V gene TRBV10-3 combines with J gene TRBJ2-2, with a weak D call TRBD2 (6 bases). Trimming shortened V by 6 bases and J by 3 bases, and 11 bases separated the two germline ends. The CDR3 is made up of 14 amino acids. Germline values: CDR1 ENHRY, CDR2 SYGVKD.

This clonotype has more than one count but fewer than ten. The CDR3 region has the DNA TGTGCCACCACGAGTGTGCGGAGGGGACCTAACTATGGCTACACCTTC. Encoded protein: CATTSVRRGPNYGYTF. This chain joins TRBV24-1 and TRBJ1-2; D is possibly TRBD1 (5 bases). This CDR3 has 16 amino acids. Trimming took 8 bases from V and 0 from J, leaving 18 bases between them. CDR1 is KGHDR and CDR2 is SFDVKD in the germline V gene.

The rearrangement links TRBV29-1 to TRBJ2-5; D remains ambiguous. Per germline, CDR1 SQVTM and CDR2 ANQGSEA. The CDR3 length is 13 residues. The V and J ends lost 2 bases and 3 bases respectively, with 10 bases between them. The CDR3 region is CSVESNRKETQYF. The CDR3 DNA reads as TGCAGCGTTGAATCCAACAGAAAAGAGACCCAGTACTTC. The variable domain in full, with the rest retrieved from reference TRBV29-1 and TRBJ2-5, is SAVISQKPSRDICQRGTSLTIQCQVDSQVTMMFWYRQQPGQSLTLIATANQGSEATYESGFVIDKFPISRPNLTFSTLTVSNMSPEDSSIYLCSVESNRKETQYFGPGTRLLVL.

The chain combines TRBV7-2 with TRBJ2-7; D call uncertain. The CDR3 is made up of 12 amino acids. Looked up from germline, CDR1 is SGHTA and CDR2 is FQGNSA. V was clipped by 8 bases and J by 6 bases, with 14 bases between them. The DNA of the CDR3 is TGTGCCAGCGCTCGAGACGGCGGCGAGCAGTACTTC. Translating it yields CASARDGGEQYF.

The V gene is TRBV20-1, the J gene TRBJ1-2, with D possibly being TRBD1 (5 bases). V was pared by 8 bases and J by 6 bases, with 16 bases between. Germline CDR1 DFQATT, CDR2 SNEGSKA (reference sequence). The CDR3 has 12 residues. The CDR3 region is CSSERGEDGYTF. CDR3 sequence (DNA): TGCAGTTCCGAGCGAGGGGAGGATGGCTACACCTTC.

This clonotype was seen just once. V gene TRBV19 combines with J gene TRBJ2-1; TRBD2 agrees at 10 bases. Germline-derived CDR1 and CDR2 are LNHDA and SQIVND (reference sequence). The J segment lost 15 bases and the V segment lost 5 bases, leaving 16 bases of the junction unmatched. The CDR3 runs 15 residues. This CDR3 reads CASSPEDRLAGDRFF. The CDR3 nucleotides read TGTGCCAGTAGTCCCGAGGACAGGCTAGCGGGAGACAGGTTCTTC.

CDR3 sequence (DNA): TGTGCCACCAGCAGTTCAGGGACAAGGGAGACCCAGTACTTC. It codes for CATSSSGTRETQYF. The chain has TRBV15 and TRBJ2-5; D possibly corresponds to TRBD1 (6 bases). This CDR3 comprises 14 residues. V lost 3 bases to trimming and J lost 5 bases, with 13 bases between them. Germline V gene lookup returns CDR1 LNHNV and CDR2 YYDKDF (reference sequence).

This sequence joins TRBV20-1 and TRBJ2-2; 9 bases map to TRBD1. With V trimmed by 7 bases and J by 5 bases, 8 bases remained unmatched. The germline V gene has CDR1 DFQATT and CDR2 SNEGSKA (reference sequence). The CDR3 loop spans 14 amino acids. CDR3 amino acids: CSVPGQGKTGELFF. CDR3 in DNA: TGCAGTGTCCCGGGACAGGGCAAGACCGGGGAGCTGTTTTTT.

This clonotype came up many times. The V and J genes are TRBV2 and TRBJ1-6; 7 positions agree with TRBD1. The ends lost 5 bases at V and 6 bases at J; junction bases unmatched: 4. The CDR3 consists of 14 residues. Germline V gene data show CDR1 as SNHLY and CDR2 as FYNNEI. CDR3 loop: CASSRGQSNSPLHF. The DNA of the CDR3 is TGTGCCAGCAGTAGGGGACAGAGTAATTCACCCCTCCACTTT.

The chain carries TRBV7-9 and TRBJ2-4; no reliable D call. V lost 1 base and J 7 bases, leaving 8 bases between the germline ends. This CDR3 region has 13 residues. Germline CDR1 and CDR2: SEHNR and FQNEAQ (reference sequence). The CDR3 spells CASSLGDRNIQYF. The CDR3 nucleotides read TGTGCCAGCAGCTTAGGGGATAGGAACATTCAGTACTTC.

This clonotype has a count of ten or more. DNA for the CDR3: TGTGCCACCAGTGATTTGCATGGGGGCTTGGAGATCTCCTACGAGCAGTACTTC. Translated: CATSDLHGGLEISYEQYF. The chain joins TRBV24-1 to TRBJ2-7, with D perhaps matching TRBD1 (6 bases). Per the germline V gene, CDR1 is KGHDR and CDR2 is SFDVKD. The V end was cut by 0 bases, the J end by 0 bases, with 17 bases between. The CDR3 length is 18 residues.

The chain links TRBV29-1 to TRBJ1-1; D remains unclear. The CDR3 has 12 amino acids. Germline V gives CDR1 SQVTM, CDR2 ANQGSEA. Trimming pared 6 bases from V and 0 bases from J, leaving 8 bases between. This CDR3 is CSVRELNTEAFF. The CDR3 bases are TGCAGCGTCCGAGAGTTGAACACTGAAGCTTTCTTT.

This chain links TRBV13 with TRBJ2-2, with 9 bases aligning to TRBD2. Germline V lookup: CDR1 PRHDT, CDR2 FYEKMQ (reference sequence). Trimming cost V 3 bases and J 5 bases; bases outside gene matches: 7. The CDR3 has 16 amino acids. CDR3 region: CASSFGGRARTGELFF. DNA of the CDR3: TGTGCCAGCAGCTTTGGCGGGAGGGCCCGAACCGGGGAGCTGTTTTTT.

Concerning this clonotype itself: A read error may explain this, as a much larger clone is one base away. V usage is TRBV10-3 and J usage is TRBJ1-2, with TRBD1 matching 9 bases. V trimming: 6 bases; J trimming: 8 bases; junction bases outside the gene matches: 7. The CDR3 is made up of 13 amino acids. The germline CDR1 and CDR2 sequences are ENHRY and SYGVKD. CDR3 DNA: TGTGCCATCAGCCCCGGGACAGGGCGAGGCTACACCTTC. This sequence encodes CAISPGTGRGYTF.